Here is one T cell receptor (beta chain) with its context. Its matching antigen is unknown. The data are from a study of blood T cells in healthy people across ages. Germline CDR1 is SGHAT and CDR2 is FQNNGV. The length of the CDR3 is 13 residues. Trimming cost V 4 bases and J 11 bases, with 17 bases left between them. The study's findings and limits: Per million T cells, TCR beta diversity dropped about linearly as age rose. When set beside aged donors, long-lived donors presented more naive CD4+ cells and higher diversity. There was no known CMV status for donors, so expanded clonotype changes were possibly confounded. A strong correlation between TCR beta diversity and naive T cell percentage was seen.

A sample-barcoded 5' primer and a J-beta primer mix were used in a second PCR of about 7 to 12 cycles. TCRdb independently ran MiXCR on the 5' RACE reads; one entry per CDR3 protein. Seen here are approximately 940,000 distinct CDR3 sequences, under 50% observed once, and the top ten hold roughly 12%. The sequenced sample was blood. This clonotype originated in a man younger than 40 in good health. The gene calls are TRBV11-2 and TRBJ2-5, with a possible D match to TRBD1 (5 bases). CDR3 region: CASSYSTDNEQYF. The CDR3 DNA follows: TGTGCCAGCAGCTACTCGACGGACAATGAGCAGTACTTC.